This TCR beta chain was identified in a study of blood T cell repertoires in COVID-19. As for the study in general: Acute and convalescent COVID-19 samples came from the United States, Italy and Spain. T cells, B-cell-depleted T cells, or PBMCs provided the cDNA or gDNA that served as material.

In the authors' workflow: Reference gene primer amplification gave estimated nucleated cell counts. The assay was immunoSEQ multiplex PCR, and TCRdb's table has in-frame clones only and misses some. That table supplies the V and J calls and clone size; D and trimming were determined from the DNA. The table includes 40,000 or so clones, about 85% detected once. The CDR3 runs to 13 residues. Trimming left V 0 bases short and J 9 bases short, with 9 bases between. Per the germline V gene, CDR1 is SGHAT and CDR2 is FQNNGV. This sequence was found in a human donor in a cohort sampled during active COVID-19. V is TRBV11-2 and J is TRBJ2-1, with D unresolved. Sequenced: peripheral blood. CDR3 region: CASSLDLGREQFF. In DNA, the CDR3 is TGTGCCAGCAGCTTAGATCTGGGCCGTGAGCAGTTCTTC.